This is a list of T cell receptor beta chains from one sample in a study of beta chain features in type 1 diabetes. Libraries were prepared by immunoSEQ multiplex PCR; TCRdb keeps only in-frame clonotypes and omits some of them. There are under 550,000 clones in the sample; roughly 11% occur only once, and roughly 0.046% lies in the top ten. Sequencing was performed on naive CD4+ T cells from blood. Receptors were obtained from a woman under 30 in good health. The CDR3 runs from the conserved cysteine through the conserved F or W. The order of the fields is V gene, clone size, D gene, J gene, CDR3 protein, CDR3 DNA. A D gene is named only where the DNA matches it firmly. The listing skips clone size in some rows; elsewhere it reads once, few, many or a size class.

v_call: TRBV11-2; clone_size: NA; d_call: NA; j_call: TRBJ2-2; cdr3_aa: CASSGGWSTGELFF; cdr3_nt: TGTGCCAGCAGCGGAGGATGGTCGACCGGGGAGCTGTTTTTT
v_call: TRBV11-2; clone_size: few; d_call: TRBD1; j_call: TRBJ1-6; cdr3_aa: CASGTGVNSPLHF; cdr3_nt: TGTGCCAGCGGGACAGGGGTTAATTCACCCCTCCACTTT
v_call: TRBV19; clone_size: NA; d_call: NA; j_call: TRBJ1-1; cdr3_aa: CASSTPGPTNTEAFF; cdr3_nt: TGTGCCAGTAGTACTCCGGGACCTACGAACACTGAAGCTTTCTTT
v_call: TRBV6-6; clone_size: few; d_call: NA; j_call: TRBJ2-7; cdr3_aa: CASSYYTPLSSEQYF; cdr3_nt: TGTGCCAGCAGTTACTACACTCCTCTCTCATCCGAGCAGTACTTC
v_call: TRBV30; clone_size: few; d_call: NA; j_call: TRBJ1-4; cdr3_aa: CACRGMGEKLFF; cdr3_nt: TGTGCCTGCCGAGGTATGGGAGAAAAACTGTTTTTT
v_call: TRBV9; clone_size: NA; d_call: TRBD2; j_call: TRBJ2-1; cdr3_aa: CASSVGGRDDNEQFF; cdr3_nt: TGTGCCAGCAGCGTAGGCGGGAGGGACGACAATGAGCAGTTCTTC
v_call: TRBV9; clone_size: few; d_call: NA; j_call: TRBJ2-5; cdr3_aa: CASSVPGRQETQYF; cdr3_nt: TGTGCCAGCAGCGTACCGGGACGGCAAGAGACCCAGTACTTC
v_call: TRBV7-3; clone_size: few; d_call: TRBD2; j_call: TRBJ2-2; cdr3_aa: CASRRLAGRTGELFF; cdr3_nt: TGTGCCAGCAGGAGACTAGCGGGGCGCACCGGGGAGCTGTTTTTT
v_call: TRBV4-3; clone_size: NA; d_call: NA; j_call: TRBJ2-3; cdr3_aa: CASSRLGGIPSTDTQYF; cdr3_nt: TGCGCCAGCAGCCGCCTAGGCGGGATCCCGAGCACAGATACGCAGTATTTT
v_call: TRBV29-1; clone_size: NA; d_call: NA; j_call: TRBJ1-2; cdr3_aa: CSVGLGPNYGYTF; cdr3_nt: TGCAGCGTTGGGTTAGGCCCTAACTATGGCTACACCTTC
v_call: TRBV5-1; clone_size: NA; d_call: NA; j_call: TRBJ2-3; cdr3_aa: CASSLDTTPTDTQYF; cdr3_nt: TGCGCCAGCAGCTTGGACACTACCCCCACAGATACGCAGTATTTT
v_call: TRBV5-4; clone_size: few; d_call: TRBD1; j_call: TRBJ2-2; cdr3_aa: CASSLPTGTGELFF; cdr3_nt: TGTGCCAGCAGCTTACCGACAGGGACCGGGGAGCTGTTTTTT
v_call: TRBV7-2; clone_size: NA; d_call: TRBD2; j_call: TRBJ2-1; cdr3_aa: CASSLGLARDNEQFF; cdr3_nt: TGTGCCAGCAGCTTAGGACTAGCGAGGGACAATGAGCAGTTCTTC
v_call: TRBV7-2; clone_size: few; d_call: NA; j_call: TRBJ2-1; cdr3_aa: CASSPTRSLLYNEQFF; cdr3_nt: TGTGCCAGCAGCCCGACACGATCTCTTCTATACAATGAGCAGTTCTTC
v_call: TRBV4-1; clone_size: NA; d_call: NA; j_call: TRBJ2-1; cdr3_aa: CASSEIGRFNEQFF; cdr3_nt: TGCGCCAGCAGCGAAATTGGACGGTTCAATGAGCAGTTCTTC
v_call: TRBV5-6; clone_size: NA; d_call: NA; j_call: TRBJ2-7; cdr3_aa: CASTDTGSSYEQYF; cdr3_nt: TGTGCCAGCACCGACACAGGGTCCTCCTACGAGCAGTACTTC
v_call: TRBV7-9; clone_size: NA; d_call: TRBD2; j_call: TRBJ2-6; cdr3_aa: CASSSAGDSGANVLTF; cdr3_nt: TGTGCCAGCAGCTCGGCGGGAGACTCTGGGGCCAACGTCCTGACTTTC
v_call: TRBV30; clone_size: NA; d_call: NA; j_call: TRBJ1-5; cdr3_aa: CAWGWSNQPQHF; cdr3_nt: TGTGCCTGGGGCTGGAGCAATCAGCCCCAGCATTTT